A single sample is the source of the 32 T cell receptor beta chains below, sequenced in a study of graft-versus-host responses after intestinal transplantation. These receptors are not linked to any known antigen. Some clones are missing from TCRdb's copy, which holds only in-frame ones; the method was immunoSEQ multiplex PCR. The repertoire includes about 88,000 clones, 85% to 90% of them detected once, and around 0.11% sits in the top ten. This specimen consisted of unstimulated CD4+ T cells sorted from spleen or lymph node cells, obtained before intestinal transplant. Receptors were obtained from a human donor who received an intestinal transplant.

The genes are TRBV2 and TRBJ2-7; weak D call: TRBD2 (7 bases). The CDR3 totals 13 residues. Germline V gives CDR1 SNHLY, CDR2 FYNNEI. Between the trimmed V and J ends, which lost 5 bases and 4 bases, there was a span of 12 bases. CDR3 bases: TGTGCCAGCAGTACAGGGAGGGCGTACGAGCAGTACTTC. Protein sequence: CASSTGRAYEQYF. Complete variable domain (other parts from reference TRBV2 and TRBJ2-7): EPEVTQTPSHQVTQMGQEVILRCVPISNHLYFYWYRQILGQKVEFLVSFYNNEISEKSEIFDDQFSVERPDGSNFTLKIRSTKLEDSAMYFCASSTGRAYEQYFGPGTRLTVT.

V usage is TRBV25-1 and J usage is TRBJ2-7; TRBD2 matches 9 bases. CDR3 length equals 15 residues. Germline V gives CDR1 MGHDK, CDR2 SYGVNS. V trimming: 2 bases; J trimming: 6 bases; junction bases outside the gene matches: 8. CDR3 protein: CASSEGRGGPGEQYF. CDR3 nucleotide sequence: TGTGCCAGCAGTGAAGGGCGGGGGGGACCGGGCGAGCAGTACTTC.

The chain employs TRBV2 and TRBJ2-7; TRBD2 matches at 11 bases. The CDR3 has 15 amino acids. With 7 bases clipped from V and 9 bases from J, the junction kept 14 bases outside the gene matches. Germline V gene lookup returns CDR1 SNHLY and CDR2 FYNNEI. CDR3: CASTSMTSGDGGQYF. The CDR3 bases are TGTGCCAGCACCTCCATGACTAGCGGGGATGGGGGGCAGTACTTC.

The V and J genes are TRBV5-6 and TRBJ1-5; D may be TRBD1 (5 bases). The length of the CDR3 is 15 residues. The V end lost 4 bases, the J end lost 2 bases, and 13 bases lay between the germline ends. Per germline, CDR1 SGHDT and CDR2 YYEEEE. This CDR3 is CASSAQGLGNQPQHF. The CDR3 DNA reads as TGTGCCAGCAGCGCTCAGGGTTTGGGCAATCAGCCCCAGCATTTT.

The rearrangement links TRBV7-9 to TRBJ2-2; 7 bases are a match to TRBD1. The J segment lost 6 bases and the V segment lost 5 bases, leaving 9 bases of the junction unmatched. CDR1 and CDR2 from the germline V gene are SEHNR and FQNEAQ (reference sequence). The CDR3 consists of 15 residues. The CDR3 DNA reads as TGTGCCAGCAGCCTTCGACAGGGATTGTCCGGGGAGCTGTTTTTT. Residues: CASSLRQGLSGELFF.

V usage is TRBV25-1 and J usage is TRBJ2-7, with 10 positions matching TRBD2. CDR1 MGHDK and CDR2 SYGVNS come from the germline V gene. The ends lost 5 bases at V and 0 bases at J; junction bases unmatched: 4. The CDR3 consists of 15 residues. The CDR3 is CASSWTSGSSYEQYF. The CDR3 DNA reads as TGTGCCAGCAGTTGGACTAGCGGAAGCTCCTACGAGCAGTACTTC.

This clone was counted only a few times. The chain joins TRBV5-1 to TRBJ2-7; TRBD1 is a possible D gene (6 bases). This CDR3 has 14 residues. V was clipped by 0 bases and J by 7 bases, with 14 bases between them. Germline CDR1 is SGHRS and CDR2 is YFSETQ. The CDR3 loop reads CASSLEHTGFEQYF. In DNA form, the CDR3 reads TGCGCCAGCAGCTTGGAACATACAGGGTTTGAGCAGTACTTC.

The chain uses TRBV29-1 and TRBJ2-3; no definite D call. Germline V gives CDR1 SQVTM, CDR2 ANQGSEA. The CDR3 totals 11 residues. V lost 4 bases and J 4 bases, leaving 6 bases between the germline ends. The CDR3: CSVVYPDTQYF. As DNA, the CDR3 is TGCAGCGTTGTTTATCCAGATACGCAGTATTTT.

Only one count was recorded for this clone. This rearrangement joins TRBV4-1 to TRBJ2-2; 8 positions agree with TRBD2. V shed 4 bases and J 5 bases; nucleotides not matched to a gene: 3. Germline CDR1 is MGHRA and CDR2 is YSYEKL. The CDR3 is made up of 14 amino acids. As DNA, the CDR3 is TGCGCCAGCAGCCTGCGGGGGGAGACCGGGGAGCTGTTTTTT. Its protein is CASSLRGETGELFF.

The CDR3 reads CASSVAQGGYGYTF. The DNA of the CDR3 is TGTGCCAGCAGCGTAGCGCAGGGGGGCTATGGCTACACCTTC. The V call is TRBV9, the J call TRBJ1-2; 7 positions agree with TRBD1. The CDR3 contains 14 residues. V shed 0 bases, J shed 4 bases, and the junction held 3 bases outside the gene matches. Looked up from germline, CDR1 is SGDLS and CDR2 is YYNGEE. Full variable domain (missing parts from reference TRBV9 and TRBJ1-2): DSGVTQTPKHLITATGQRVTLRCSPRSGDLSVYWYQQSLDQGLQFLIQYYNGEERAKGNILERFSAQQFPDLHSELNLSSLELGDSALYFCASSVAQGGYGYTFGSGTRLTVV.

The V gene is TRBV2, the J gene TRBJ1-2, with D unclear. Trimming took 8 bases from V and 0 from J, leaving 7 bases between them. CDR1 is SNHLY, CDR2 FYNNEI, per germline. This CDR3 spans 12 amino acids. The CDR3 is CASPGANYGYTF. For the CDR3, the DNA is TGTGCCAGCCCCGGGGCTAACTATGGCTACACCTTC.

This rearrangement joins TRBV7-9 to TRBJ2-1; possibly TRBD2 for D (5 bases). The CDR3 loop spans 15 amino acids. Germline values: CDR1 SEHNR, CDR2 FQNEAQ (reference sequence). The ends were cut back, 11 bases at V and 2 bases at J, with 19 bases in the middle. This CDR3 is CAGKHRDVTYNEQFF. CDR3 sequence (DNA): TGTGCCGGTAAGCACCGGGATGTGACCTACAATGAGCAGTTCTTC. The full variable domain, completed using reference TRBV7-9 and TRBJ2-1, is DTGVSQNPRHKITKRGQNVTFRCDPISEHNRLYWYRQTLGQGPEFLTYFQNEAQLEKSRLLSDRFSAERPKGSFSTLEIQRTEQGDSAMYLCAGKHRDVTYNEQFFGPGTRLTVL.

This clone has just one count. In DNA form, the CDR3 reads TGTGCCATCAGTGAGTCGCCGGGACAGGGTTTCACCGGGGAGCTGTTTTTT. Its protein product is CAISESPGQGFTGELFF. The gene calls are TRBV10-3 and TRBJ2-2; 9 bases align to TRBD1. Germline trimming cut 0 bases from V and 4 bases from J; bases unmatched to any gene: 6. The CDR3 spans 17 residues. Per germline, CDR1 ENHRY and CDR2 SYGVKD.

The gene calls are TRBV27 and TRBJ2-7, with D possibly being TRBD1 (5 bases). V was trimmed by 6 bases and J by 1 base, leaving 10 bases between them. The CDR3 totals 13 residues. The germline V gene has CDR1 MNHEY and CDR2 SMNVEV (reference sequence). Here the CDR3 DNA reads TGTGCCAGCAGAGGAGCAGGGTCCTACGAGCAGTACTTC. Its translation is CASRGAGSYEQYF.

CDR3 sequence (DNA): TGTGCCAGCTCGGAGGGCCATAGCAATCAGCCCCAGCATTTT. Translated, it gives CASSEGHSNQPQHF. The chain uses TRBV18 and TRBJ1-5; D uncertain. The germline CDR1 and CDR2 sequences are KGHSH and LQKENI. This CDR3 has 14 residues. V dropped 6 bases and J dropped 0 bases, with 9 bases sitting between them.

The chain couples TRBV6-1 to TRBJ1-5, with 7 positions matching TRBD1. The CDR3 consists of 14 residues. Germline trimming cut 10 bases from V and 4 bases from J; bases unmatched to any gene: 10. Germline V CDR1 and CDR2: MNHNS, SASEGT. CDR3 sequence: CATRRDSSNQPQHF. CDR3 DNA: TGTGCCACCCGCCGGGACAGTTCGAATCAGCCCCAGCATTTT.

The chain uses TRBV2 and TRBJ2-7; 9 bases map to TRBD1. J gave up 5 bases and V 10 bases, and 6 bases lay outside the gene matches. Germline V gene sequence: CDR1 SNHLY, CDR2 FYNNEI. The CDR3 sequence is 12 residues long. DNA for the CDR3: TGTGCCACAACAGGGGGCGGACACGAGCAGTACTTC. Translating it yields CATTGGGHEQYF.

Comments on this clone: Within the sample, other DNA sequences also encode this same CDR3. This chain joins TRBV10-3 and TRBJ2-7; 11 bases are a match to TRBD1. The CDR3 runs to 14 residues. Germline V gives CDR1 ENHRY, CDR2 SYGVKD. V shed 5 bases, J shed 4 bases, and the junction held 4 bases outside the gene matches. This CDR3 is CAISPGQGAYEQYF. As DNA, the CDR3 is TGTGCCATCAGTCCCGGACAGGGGGCTTACGAGCAGTACTTC.

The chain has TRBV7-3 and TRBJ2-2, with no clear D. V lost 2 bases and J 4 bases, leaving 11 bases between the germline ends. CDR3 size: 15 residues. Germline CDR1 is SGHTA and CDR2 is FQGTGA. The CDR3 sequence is CASSLVTAPTGELFF. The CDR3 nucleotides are TGTGCCAGCAGCTTAGTCACAGCCCCCACCGGGGAGCTGTTTTTT.

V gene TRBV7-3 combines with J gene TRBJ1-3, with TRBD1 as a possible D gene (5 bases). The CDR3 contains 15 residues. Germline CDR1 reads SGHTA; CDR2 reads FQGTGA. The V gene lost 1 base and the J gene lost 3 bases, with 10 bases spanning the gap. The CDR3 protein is CASSLRGVGGNTIYF. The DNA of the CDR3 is TGTGCCAGCAGCTTAAGGGGGGTTGGTGGAAACACCATATATTTT.

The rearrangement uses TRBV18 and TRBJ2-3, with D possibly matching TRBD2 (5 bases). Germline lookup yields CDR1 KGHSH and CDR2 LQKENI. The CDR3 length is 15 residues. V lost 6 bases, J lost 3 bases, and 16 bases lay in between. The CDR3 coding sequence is TGTGCCAGCTCCCCAGGCCACCAGCGGACAGATACGCAGTATTTT. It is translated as CASSPGHQRTDTQYF. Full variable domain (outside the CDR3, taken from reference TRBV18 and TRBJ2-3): NAGVMQNPRHLVRRRGQEARLRCSPMKGHSHVYWYRQLPEEGLKFMVYLQKENIIDESGMPKERFSAEFPKEGPSILRIQQVVRGDSAAYFCASSPGHQRTDTQYFGPGTRLTVL.

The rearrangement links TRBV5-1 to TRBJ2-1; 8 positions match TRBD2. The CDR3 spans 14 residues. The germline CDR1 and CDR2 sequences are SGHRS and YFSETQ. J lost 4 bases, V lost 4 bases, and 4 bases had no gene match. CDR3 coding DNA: TGCGCCAGCAGCCCGGGGGGGGCGTACAATGAGCAGTTCTTC. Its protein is CASSPGGAYNEQFF.

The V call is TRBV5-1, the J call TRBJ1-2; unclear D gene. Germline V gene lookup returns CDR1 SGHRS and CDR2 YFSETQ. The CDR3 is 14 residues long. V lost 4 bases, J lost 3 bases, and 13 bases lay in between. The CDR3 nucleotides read TGCGCCAGCAGCCCTTTTAAGGAGGACTATGGCTACACCTTC. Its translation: CASSPFKEDYGYTF. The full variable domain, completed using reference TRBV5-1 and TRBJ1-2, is KAGVTQTPRYLIKTRGQQVTLSCSPISGHRSVSWYQQTPGQGLQFLFEYFSETQRNKGNFPGRFSGRQFSNSRSEMNVSTLELGDSALYLCASSPFKEDYGYTFGSGTRLTVV.

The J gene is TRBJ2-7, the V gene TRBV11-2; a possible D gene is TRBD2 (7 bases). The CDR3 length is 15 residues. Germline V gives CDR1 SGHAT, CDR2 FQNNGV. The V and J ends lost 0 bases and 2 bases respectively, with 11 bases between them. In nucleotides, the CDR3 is TGTGCCAGCAGCTTAGATGGCGGGGGCACCTACGAGCAGTACTTC. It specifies CASSLDGGGTYEQYF.

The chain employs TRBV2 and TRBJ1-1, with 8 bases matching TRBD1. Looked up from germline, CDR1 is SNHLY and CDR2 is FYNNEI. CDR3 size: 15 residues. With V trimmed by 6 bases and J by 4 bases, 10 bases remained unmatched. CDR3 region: CASSDDRGGGTEAFF. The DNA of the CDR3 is TGTGCCAGCAGCGATGACAGGGGAGGGGGCACTGAAGCTTTCTTT. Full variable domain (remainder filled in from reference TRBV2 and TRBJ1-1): EPEVTQTPSHQVTQMGQEVILRCVPISNHLYFYWYRQILGQKVEFLVSFYNNEISEKSEIFDDQFSVERPDGSNFTLKIRSTKLEDSAMYFCASSDDRGGGTEAFFGQGTRLTVV.

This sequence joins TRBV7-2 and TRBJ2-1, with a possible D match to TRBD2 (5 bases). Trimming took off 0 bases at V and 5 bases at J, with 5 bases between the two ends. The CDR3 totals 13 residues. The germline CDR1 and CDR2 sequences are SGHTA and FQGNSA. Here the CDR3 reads CASSLARDNEQFF. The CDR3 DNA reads TGTGCCAGCAGCTTAGCGCGGGACAATGAGCAGTTCTTC.

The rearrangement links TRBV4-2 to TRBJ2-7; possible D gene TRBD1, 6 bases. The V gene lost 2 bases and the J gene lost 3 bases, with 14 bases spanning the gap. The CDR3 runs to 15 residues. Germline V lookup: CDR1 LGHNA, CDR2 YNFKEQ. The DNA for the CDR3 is TGTGCCAGCAGCCAACCGGGGAACAGGGACTACGAGCAGTACTTC. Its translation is CASSQPGNRDYEQYF.

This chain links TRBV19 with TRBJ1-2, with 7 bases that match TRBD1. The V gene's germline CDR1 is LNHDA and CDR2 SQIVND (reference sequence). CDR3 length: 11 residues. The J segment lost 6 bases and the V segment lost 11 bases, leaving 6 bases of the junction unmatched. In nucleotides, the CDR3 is TGTGCCGCCCGGACAGGCCATGGCTACACCTTC. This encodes CAARTGHGYTF.

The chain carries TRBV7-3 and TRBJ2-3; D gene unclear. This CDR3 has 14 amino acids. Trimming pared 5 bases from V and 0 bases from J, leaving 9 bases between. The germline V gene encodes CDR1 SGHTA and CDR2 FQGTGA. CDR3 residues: CASSPGASTDTQYF. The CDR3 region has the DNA TGTGCCAGCAGCCCCGGTGCGAGCACAGATACGCAGTATTTT.

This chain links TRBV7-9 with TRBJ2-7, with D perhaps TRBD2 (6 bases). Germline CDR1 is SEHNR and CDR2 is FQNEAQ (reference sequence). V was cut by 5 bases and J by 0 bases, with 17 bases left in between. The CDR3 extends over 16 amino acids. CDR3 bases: TGTGCCAGCAGCCCACTTGCGGGGCCCAGCTCCTACGAGCAGTACTTC. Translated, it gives CASSPLAGPSSYEQYF.

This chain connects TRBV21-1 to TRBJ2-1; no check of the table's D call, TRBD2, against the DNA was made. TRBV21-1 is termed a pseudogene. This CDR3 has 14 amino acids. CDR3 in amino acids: CASSNSPGYNEQFF. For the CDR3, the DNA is TGTGCCAGCAGCAATAGTCCGGGGTACAATGAGCAGTTCTTC.

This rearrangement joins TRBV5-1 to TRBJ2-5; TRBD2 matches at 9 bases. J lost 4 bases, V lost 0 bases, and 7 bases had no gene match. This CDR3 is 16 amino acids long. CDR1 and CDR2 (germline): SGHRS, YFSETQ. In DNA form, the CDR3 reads TGCGCCAGCAGCTTGGTCCGCGGGGGGGCCTCAGAGACCCAGTACTTC. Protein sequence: CASSLVRGGASETQYF. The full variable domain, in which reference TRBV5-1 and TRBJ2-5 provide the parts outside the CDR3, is KAGVTQTPRYLIKTRGQQVTLSCSPISGHRSVSWYQQTPGQGLQFLFEYFSETQRNKGNFPGRFSGRQFSNSRSEMNVSTLELGDSALYLCASSLVRGGASETQYFGPGTRLLVL.